This TCR beta chain emerged from a study of graft-versus-host responses after intestinal transplantation. Study-wide background: Recipients got multivisceral, liver-intestinal, or isolated intestinal transplants. Study-wide results and limits: The recipient marrow held GvH clones, and some of them showed up first in ileum or blood. GvH clone levels peaked in circulation, and this peak was associated with early post-transplant HvG declines. Subjects displaying graft-donor T cell macrochimerism possessed elevated graft-versus-host to host-versus-graft clonal ratios inside allografts.

Clones were sequenced by immunoSEQ multiplex PCR, and TCRdb holds only the in-frame ones, with some missing. Of 95,000 to 110,000 clones listed, approximately 88% are singletons. Concerning this clone itself: Its antigen remains unidentified.

Between the trimmed V and J ends, which lost 7 bases and 0 bases, there was a span of 12 bases. CDR1 is LNHDA, CDR2 SQIVND, per germline (reference sequence). CDR3 length equals 14 residues. The gene calls are TRBV19 and TRBJ2-5; D uncertain. This specimen consisted of unstimulated CD4+ T cells sorted from spleen or lymph node cells, obtained before transplant. This receptor was taken from a human donor who was the organ donor for an intestinal transplant. In DNA form, the CDR3 reads TGTGCCAGTATCGGAACGGAGAACCAAGAGACCCAGTACTTC. Amino acids: CASIGTENQETQYF.